This T cell receptor (beta chain) was sequenced in a study of T-cell reconstitution after alpha-beta-depleted transplantation in children. It was with unique molecular identifiers that the TCRbeta library was prepared. TCRdb analysed the PCR reads with MiXCR anew, one entry per CDR3 protein. This sample has about 240,000 distinct CDR3 sequences; 20% to 30% occur once, and the top ten carry less than 3.5%. This clonotype has ten or more counts. Antigen unknown. Trimming removed 0 bases at V and 7 bases at J, with 10 bases between. CDR3 length: 13 residues. Germline lookup yields CDR1 ENHRY and CDR2 SYGVKD. Findings and limits, study-wide: One year post-transplant, T-cell counts and diversity were largely derived from T cells produced anew. There were some patients whose high TCRbeta diversity at day 60 came from surviving recipient T cells and thymic progenitors. Several hundred rapidly expanded clones from non-depleted graft cells reportedly supplied alpha-beta T cells about two months post-transplant.

Sequenced material: PBMCs, taken before TCRalphabeta/CD19-depleted stem cell transplant. This TCR came from a girl aged 2 to 9 with Fanconi anemia, due to receive a stem cell transplant. The gene calls are TRBV10-3 and TRBJ2-7; no clear D. This chain's CDR3 is CAISESISLEQYF. The CDR3 DNA follows: TGTGCCATCAGTGAGTCGATAAGCCTGGAGCAGTACTTC.